This T cell receptor beta chain was captured by sequencing in a study of blood T cells in healthy people across ages (dated by TCRdb to the mid-2010s). In the study overall: In model experiments, template switching captured about one uniquely barcoded TCR beta cDNA molecule for every two T cells. Four age groups were formed from the donors: young (average roughly 16 years), middle-aged (less than 40), aged (under 70) and long-lived (about 75). Using the same blood draw, the study looked at two additional independent replicas of 1 million unique cDNA reads for two donors, one aged 18 to 30 and the other aged 80 or older. To avoid experimental bias, donors of different ages were distributed randomly across sequencing lanes. To track age-related changes in TCR beta repertoire diversity, the study relied on deep sequencing normalized with unique cDNA molecular identifiers. What the research found in general, with its limitations: Compared with the aged group, the long-lived group had more naive CD4+ T cells, fewer expanded clones and increased TCR diversity, suggesting age selection. Observed TCR beta diversity per million T cells fell roughly linearly with age, and a significant reduction was already apparent by age roughly 40. Because profiling used bulk unsorted PBMCs, naive and antigen-experienced compartments could not be compared conclusively. The percentage of naive T cells measured by flow cytometry correlated strongly with observed TCR beta diversity. Because donor CMV infection status was unknown, age-related changes in expanded clonotypes were potentially confounded. Estimates of total diversity from one million sequenced T cells were regarded as lower bounds and underestimates.

The library came from 5' RACE. The instrument given in TCRdb is Illumina HiSeq 2500. A second PCR of roughly 7 to 11 cycles was run with a J-beta primer mix and a sample-barcoded 5' primer. A template-switch 5' adaptor carrying 12 random nucleotides introduced a unique molecular identifier onto each TCR beta cDNA molecule. Each sample yielded at least 3 million CDR3-containing paired-end reads. First-strand cDNA was synthesized from all RNA with the Mint cDNA synthesis kit, primed by a TRBC-specific oligonucleotide. Following uracil-DNA glycosylase treatment, a first 18-cycle PCR with universal primers M1SS and BC2_uni_R was performed on all cDNA. Concerning the study's data processing: Each sample was normalized by randomly selecting 1 million high-quality reads, each carrying a distinct molecular identifier. Instead of being binned into consensus sequences, reads with shared molecular identifiers were discarded. CDR3 identification, clonotype clustering and error correction used MiTCR with a Q25 quality threshold and the strictest error-elimination algorithm. A nonparametric unseen species model using Euler transformation provided a lower-bound estimate of total TCR beta diversity. TCRdb passed the public sequencing reads through fastp at Q25 and MiXCR, retaining productive beta sequences. One record per CDR3 amino acid sequence lists the most common genes and DNA. TCRdb, not the authors, supplied the V and J calls. The sample table contains more than 1.4 million distinct CDR3 sequences; only one count was recorded for approximately 42% of them. Clones ranked in the top ten supply 7.9% of the sample.

This clonotype was recorded a few times. Its antigen is still unknown. No much larger clone is present one base from it, and per-base qualities are unavailable. Relative to germline, V is missing 3 bases and J is missing 0 bases, with 12 bases of the junction outside any gene match. The CDR3 holds 18 amino acids from the cysteine to the phenylalanine. Only CDR3 DNA is held: 54 bases, read in frame from base 1. Via the germline V gene, CDR1 is KGHSH and CDR2 LQKENI. The roughly 42 donors, aged about 6 to 100 years, were systemically healthy Caucasian individuals from Russia. Around 9.8 milliliters of peripheral blood were collected from each donor into EDTA-treated Vacutainer tubes. Ficoll-Paque density-gradient centrifugation was used to isolate PBMCs, with at least 7 million per sample. Total RNA, at least 5 micrograms per sample, was extracted from PBMCs with Trizol reagent. For every donor, flow cytometry on a PBMC aliquot measured the percentage of naive CD45RAhigh/CD27high T cells.

The chain is encoded by TRBV18 joined to TRBJ2-3; a stretch of 7 junction bases matches TRBD2. The receptor was isolated from a woman under 30 in good health. The sample taken for sequencing was blood. In nucleotides, the sequence is TGTGCCAGCTCACCCAGAGGCGGGGACTATAATAGCACAGATACGCAGTATTTT. It codes for CASSPRGGDYNSTDTQYF.